Many counts were recorded for the clone carrying this T cell receptor (beta chain). The antigen is undetermined. Germline V CDR1 and CDR2: SQVTM, ANQGSEA. V lost 4 bases, J lost 6 bases, and 29 bases lay in between. The CDR3 runs to 18 residues. TCRbeta library construction was performed incorporating unique molecular identifiers. TCRdb recomputed calls from the PCR reads with MiXCR, one row per CDR3 protein. The table includes 700,000 or so distinct CDR3 sequences, around 13% detected once. These data originate in a study of T-cell reconstitution after alpha-beta-depleted transplantation in children. Study results and limitations: The authors attributed T-cell counts and diversity one year after transplant mostly to newly produced T cells. TCRbeta diversity was high at day 60 in some patients (a result of surviving recipient T cells and thymic progenitors). Several hundred expanded graft clones reportedly supplied alpha-beta T cells about two months after transplant.

The starting material was PBMCs, obtained before TCRalphabeta/CD19-depleted stem cell transplant. The receptor was derived from a girl aged 2 to 10 with congenital amegakaryocytic thrombocytopenia, due to receive a stem cell transplant. This rearrangement joins TRBV29-1 to TRBJ2-3; D is undetermined. The CDR3 is CSVAHNVGQKQIGDTQYF. The CDR3 DNA reads as TGCAGCGTTGCCCATAACGTAGGGCAAAAACAGATTGGGGATACGCAGTATTTT.